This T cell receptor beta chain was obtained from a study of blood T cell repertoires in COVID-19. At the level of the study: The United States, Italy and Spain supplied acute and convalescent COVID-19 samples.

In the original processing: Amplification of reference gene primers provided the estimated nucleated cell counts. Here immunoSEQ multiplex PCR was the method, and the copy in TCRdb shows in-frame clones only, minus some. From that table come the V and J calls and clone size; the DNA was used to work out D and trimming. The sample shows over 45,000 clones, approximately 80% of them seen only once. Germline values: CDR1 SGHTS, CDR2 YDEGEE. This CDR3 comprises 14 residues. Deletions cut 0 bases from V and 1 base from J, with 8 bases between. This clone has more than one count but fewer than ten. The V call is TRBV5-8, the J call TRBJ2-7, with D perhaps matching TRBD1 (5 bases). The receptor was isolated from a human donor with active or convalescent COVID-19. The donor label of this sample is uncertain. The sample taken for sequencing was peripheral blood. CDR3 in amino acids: CASSLGQSSYEQYF. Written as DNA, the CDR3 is TGTGCCAGCAGCTTGGGACAGAGTTCCTACGAGCAGTACTTC.